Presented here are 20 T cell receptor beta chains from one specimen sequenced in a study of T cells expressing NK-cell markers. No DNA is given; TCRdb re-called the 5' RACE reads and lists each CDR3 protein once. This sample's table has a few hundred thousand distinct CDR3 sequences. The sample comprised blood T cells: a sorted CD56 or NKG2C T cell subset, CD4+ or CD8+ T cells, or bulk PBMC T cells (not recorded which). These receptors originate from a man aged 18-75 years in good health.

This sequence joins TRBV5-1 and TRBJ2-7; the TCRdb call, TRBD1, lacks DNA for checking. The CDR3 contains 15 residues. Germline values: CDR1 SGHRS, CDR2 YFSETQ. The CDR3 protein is CASSLVQGATGEQYF.

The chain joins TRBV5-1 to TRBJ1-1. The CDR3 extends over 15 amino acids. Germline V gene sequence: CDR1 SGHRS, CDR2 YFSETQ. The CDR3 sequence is CASSLDLIIRSEAFF.

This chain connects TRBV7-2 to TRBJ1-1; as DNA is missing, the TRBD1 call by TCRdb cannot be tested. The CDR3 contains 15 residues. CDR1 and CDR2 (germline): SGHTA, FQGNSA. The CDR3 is CASSSRGGLNTEAFF.

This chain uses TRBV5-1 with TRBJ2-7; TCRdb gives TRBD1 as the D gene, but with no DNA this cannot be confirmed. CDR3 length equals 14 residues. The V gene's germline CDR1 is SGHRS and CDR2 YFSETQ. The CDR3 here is CASRRTGQSDEQYF. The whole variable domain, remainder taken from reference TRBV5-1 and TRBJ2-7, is KAGVTQTPRYLIKTRGQQVTLSCSPISGHRSVSWYQQTPGQGLQFLFEYFSETQRNKGNFPGRFSGRQFSNSRSEMNVSTLELGDSALYLCASRRTGQSDEQYFGPGTRLTVT.

This chain's CDR3 is CSAIRQQETQYF. The chain couples TRBV20-1 to TRBJ2-5; TCRdb calls TRBD1, which cannot be checked without DNA. The germline V gene encodes CDR1 DFQATT and CDR2 SNEGSKA (reference sequence). There are 12 residues in the CDR3.

CDR3: CSALPYTDRVNTEAFF. This chain joins TRBV20-1 and TRBJ1-1; TCRdb outputs TRBD1, but without DNA this stays unchecked. The germline V gene has CDR1 DFQATT and CDR2 SNEGSKA (reference sequence). The CDR3 loop spans 16 amino acids.

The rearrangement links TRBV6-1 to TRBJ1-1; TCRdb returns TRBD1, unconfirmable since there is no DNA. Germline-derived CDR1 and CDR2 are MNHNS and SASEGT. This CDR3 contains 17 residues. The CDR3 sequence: CASSHLRPLRGNTEAFF.

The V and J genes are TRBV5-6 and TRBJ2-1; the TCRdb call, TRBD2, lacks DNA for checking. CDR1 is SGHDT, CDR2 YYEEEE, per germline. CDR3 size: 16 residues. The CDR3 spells CASSSLAGSSYNEQFF. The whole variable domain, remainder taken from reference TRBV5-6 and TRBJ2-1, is DAGVTQSPTHLIKTRGQQVTLRCSPKSGHDTVSWYQQALGQGPQFIFQYYEEEERQRGNFPDRFSGHQFPNYSSELNVNALLLGDSALYLCASSSLAGSSYNEQFFGPGTRLTVL.

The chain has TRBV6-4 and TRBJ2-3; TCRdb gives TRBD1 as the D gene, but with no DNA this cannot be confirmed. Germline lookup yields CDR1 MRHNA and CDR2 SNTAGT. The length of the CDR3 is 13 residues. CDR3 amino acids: CASATGAADTQYF.

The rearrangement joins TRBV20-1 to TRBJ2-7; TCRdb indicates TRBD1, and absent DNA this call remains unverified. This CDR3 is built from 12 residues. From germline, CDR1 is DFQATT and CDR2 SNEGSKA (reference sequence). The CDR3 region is CSAGGQGGEQYF.

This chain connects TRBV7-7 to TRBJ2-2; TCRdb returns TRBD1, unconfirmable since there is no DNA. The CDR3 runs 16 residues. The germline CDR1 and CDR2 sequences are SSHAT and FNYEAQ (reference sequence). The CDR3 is CASSYLGGRSTGELFF.

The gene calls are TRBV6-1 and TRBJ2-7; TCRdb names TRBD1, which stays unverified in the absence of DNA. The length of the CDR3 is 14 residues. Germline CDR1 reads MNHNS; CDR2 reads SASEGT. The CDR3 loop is CASSARDRRVEQYF.

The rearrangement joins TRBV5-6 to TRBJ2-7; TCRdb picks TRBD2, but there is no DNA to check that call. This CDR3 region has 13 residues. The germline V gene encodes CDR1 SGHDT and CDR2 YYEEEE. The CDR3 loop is CASSLSPSGEQYF. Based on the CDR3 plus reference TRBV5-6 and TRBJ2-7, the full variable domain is DAGVTQSPTHLIKTRGQQVTLRCSPKSGHDTVSWYQQALGQGPQFIFQYYEEEERQRGNFPDRFSGHQFPNYSSELNVNALLLGDSALYLCASSLSPSGEQYFGPGTRLTVT.

The CDR3: CASSRPFEEQYF. This rearrangement joins TRBV5-1 to TRBJ2-7; TCRdb's assignment of TRBD1 cannot be checked, as there is no DNA. Per the germline V gene, CDR1 is SGHRS and CDR2 is YFSETQ. The CDR3 extends over 12 amino acids.

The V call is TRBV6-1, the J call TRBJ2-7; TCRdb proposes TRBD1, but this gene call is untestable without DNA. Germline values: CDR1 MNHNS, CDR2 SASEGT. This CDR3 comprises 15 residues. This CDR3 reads CASRTLRDPAYEQYF.

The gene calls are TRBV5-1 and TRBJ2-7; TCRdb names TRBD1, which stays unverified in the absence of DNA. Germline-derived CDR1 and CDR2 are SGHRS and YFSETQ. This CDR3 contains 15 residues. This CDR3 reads CASSFVSPLAYEQYF.

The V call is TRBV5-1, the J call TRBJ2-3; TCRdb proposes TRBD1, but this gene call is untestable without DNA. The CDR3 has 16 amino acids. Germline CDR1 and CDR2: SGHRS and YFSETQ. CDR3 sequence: CASSGTGSPSTDTQYF.

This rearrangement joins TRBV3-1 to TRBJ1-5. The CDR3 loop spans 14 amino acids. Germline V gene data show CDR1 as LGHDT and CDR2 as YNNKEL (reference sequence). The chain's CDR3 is CASTLGLGNQPQHF. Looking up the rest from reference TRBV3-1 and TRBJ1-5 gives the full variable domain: DTAVSQTPKYLVTQMGNDKSIKCEQNLGHDTMYWYKQDSKKFLKIMFSYNNKELIINETVPNRFSPKSPDKAHLNLHINSLELGDSAVYFCASTLGLGNQPQHFGDGTRLSIL.

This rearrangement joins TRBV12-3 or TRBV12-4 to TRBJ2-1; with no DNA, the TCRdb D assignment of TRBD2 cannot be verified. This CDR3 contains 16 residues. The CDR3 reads CASSLVTSFKHNEQFF.

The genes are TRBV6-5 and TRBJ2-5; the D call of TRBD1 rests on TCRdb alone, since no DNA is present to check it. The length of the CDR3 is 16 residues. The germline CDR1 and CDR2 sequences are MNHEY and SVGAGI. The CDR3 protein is CASSFYRTGTQETQYF.